One sample yielded the 19 T cell receptor beta chains listed below, sequenced in a study of T cell responses to AZD1222 COVID-19 vaccine. The table came from immunoSEQ multiplex PCR; TCRdb's copy has only in-frame clones and leaves some out. The table shows approximately 150,000 clones, with 90% occurring only once. This specimen consisted of peripheral blood, obtained on day 0 of AZD1222 vaccination. These receptors were obtained from an adult in good health.

V and J are TRBV11-1 and TRBJ1-1; perhaps TRBD1 as D (5 bases). The V end was cut by 5 bases, the J end by 5 bases, with 12 bases between. The CDR3 spans 13 residues. Germline-derived CDR1 and CDR2 are SGHAT and FQDESV (reference sequence). The CDR3 loop is CASSPKWGTEAFF. The CDR3 DNA reads TGTGCCAGCAGCCCAAAATGGGGGACTGAAGCTTTCTTT.

The chain is built from TRBV19 and TRBJ1-5; 9 nucleotides line up with TRBD1. The CDR3 runs 16 residues. V lost 6 bases, J lost 7 bases, and 13 bases stayed unmatched. The germline gives CDR1 LNHDA, CDR2 SQIVND (reference sequence). The CDR3 coding sequence is TGTGCCAGTAGAACTCCCGGGACAGGGATAAGACAGCCCCAGCATTTT. Protein product: CASRTPGTGIRQPQHF.

This chain links TRBV12-3 or TRBV12-4 with TRBJ1-1, with D unresolved. The CDR3 covers 12 residues. V was clipped by 6 bases and J by 8 bases, with 13 bases between them. CDR3 protein: CASRQATGEAFF. The CDR3 DNA follows: TGTGCCAGCAGGCAGGCGACGGGGGAAGCTTTCTTT.

This chain links TRBV29-1 with TRBJ2-1; 10 bases are shared with TRBD1. CDR3 size: 13 residues. The V gene end was trimmed by 7 bases and the J gene end by 4 bases; junction bases not matched to a gene: 4. The V gene's germline CDR1 is SQVTM and CDR2 ANQGSEA. CDR3 amino acids: CSATGQGYNEQFF. In DNA form, the CDR3 reads TGCAGCGCCACGGGACAGGGGTACAATGAGCAGTTCTTC.

The rearrangement joins TRBV5-1 to TRBJ1-6, with unresolved D. Germline V CDR1 and CDR2: SGHRS, YFSETQ. V was clipped by 0 bases and J by 8 bases, with 9 bases between them. CDR3 length: 14 amino acids. The DNA of the CDR3 is TGCGCCAGCAGCTTGGGTGGGGAGGATTCACCCCTCCACTTT. It encodes CASSLGGEDSPLHF.

DNA of the CDR3: TGTGCCAGCAGCCCGATAGGCGGGCGGCTGAAAGAGACCCAGTACTTC. It specifies CASSPIGGRLKETQYF. V and J are TRBV7-3 and TRBJ2-5, with D possibly matching TRBD2 (5 bases). The length of the CDR3 is 16 residues. CDR1 is SGHTA, CDR2 FQGTGA, per germline. V was cut by 5 bases and J by 3 bases, with 19 bases left in between.

The V gene is TRBV4-1, the J gene TRBJ1-1; no firm D call. V lost 0 bases to trimming and J lost 0 bases, with 11 bases between them. The length of the CDR3 is 16 residues. The germline gives CDR1 MGHRA, CDR2 YSYEKL. The CDR3 region is CASSQDLTFVNTEAFF. The CDR3 nucleotides read TGCGCCAGCAGCCAAGATCTAACGTTTGTGAACACTGAAGCTTTCTTT.

This chain connects TRBV12-3 or TRBV12-4 to TRBJ1-3, with D perhaps TRBD1 (6 bases). The CDR3 covers 13 residues. The ends were cut back, 2 bases at V and 7 bases at J, with 9 bases in the middle. The chain's CDR3 is CASSLWGRNTIYF. The CDR3 DNA reads TGTGCCAGCAGTTTATGGGGGCGGAACACCATATATTTT.

The V and J genes are TRBV6-1 and TRBJ2-7; D is ambiguous. CDR1 is MNHNS, CDR2 SASEGT, per germline. The V end lost 2 bases, the J end lost 4 bases, and 12 bases lay between the germline ends. The CDR3 runs 14 residues. The chain's CDR3 is CASSERFPHYEQYF. CDR3 bases: TGTGCCAGCAGTGAACGATTCCCCCATTACGAGCAGTACTTC.

This clone was observed a single time. This chain joins TRBV7-6 and TRBJ2-2; perhaps TRBD2 as D (6 bases). In germline, CDR1 is SGHVS, CDR2 FNYEAQ. Trimming stripped 5 bases from V and 3 bases from J, with 16 bases between. The CDR3 extends over 16 amino acids. The CDR3 region is CASSKLAPTDTGELFF. CDR3 nucleotides: TGTGCCAGCAGCAAACTAGCCCCCACAGACACCGGGGAGCTGTTTTTT.

V usage is TRBV6-2 or TRBV6-3 and J usage is TRBJ1-1; no clear D. V was clipped by 4 bases and J by 6 bases, with 18 bases between them. The CDR3 covers 15 residues. Looked up from germline, CDR1 is MNHEY and CDR2 is SVGEGT. The CDR3 region is CASSSPNLGESEAFF. CDR3 bases: TGTGCCAGCAGTTCCCCAAATCTCGGGGAGTCTGAAGCTTTCTTT.

The V and J genes are TRBV6-5 and TRBJ1-2; D call uncertain. The germline gives CDR1 MNHEY, CDR2 SVGAGI. The CDR3 is made up of 15 amino acids. The V and J ends lost 6 bases and 0 bases respectively, with 14 bases between them. The CDR3 spells CASRPAETSNYGYTF. The CDR3 nucleotides are TGTGCCAGCAGACCCGCAGAGACTTCTAACTATGGCTACACCTTC.

Note on this clone: Other DNA sequences in this specimen translate into the identical CDR3. The gene calls are TRBV9 and TRBJ2-2; D uncertain. V lost 0 bases, J lost 5 bases, and 5 bases lay in between. This CDR3 comprises 13 residues. In germline, CDR1 is SGDLS, CDR2 YYNGEE. CDR3 in DNA: TGTGCCAGCAGCGTAGTAGGAACCGGGGAGCTGTTTTTT. Amino acid sequence: CASSVVGTGELFF.

The chain combines TRBV6-4 with TRBJ1-2; D is perhaps TRBD1 (6 bases). Trimming removed 0 bases at V and 6 bases at J, with 29 bases between. Germline V lookup: CDR1 MRHNA, CDR2 SNTAGT. CDR3 size: 20 residues. This CDR3 is CASSDSVFKKQGREKHGYTF. The CDR3 DNA reads as TGTGCCAGCAGTGACTCAGTCTTCAAGAAACAGGGTAGGGAAAAGCATGGCTACACCTTC.

This sequence joins TRBV9 and TRBJ2-1; 13 bases fit TRBD2. The CDR3 contains 18 residues. Germline V lookup: CDR1 SGDLS, CDR2 YYNGEE. The V segment lost 3 bases and the J segment 0 bases; nucleotides outside the gene matches: 6. The DNA for the CDR3 is TGTGCCAGCAGCGAGGGACTAGCGGGACCGAGCTCCTACAATGAGCAGTTCTTC. Translating it yields CASSEGLAGPSSYNEQFF.

This chain links TRBV4-3 with TRBJ1-6; D not resolved. V lost 1 base to trimming and J lost 6 bases, with 13 bases between them. Germline CDR1 LGHNA, CDR2 YSLEER. The CDR3 extends over 16 amino acids. CDR3 bases: TGCGCCAGCAGCCAAGTCGAGGGCACGGGTAATTCACCCCTCCACTTT. It specifies CASSQVEGTGNSPLHF.

The chain combines TRBV7-2 with TRBJ2-7, with 7 bases aligning to TRBD1. CDR1 SGHTA and CDR2 FQGNSA come from the germline V gene. The CDR3 is 15 amino acids. Unmatched junction bases numbered 8, after V lost 5 bases and J lost 1 base. CDR3 amino acids: CASSQGVGGSYEQYF. The CDR3 DNA reads TGTGCCAGCAGCCAGGGGGTCGGAGGATCCTACGAGCAGTACTTC.

The rearrangement joins TRBV7-2 to TRBJ2-1, with D maybe TRBD1 (6 bases). The CDR3 is 17 amino acids. Germline V gene sequence: CDR1 SGHTA, CDR2 FQGNSA. The germline V and J ends were trimmed by 1 base and 5 bases, with 18 bases remaining between them. The CDR3: CASSLEGVGTSNNEQFF. CDR3 in DNA: TGTGCCAGCAGCTTAGAGGGCGTGGGGACATCCAACAATGAGCAGTTCTTC.

This chain joins TRBV3-1 (or the pseudogene TRBV3-2) and TRBJ1-2; 11 bases match TRBD1. Germline-derived CDR1 and CDR2 are LGHDT and YNNKEL (reference sequence). After removal of 4 bases from V and 8 bases from J, the junction contained 9 bases not matched to a gene. This CDR3 spans 15 amino acids. The CDR3 protein is CASSPPGQGDNGYTF. The CDR3 nucleotides are TGTGCCAGCAGCCCTCCGGGACAGGGGGATAACGGCTACACCTTC.